This TCR beta chain appears in the sequencing data of a study of early T cells in non-severe SARS-CoV-2 infection (dated by TCRdb to about 2021). Notes on the research overall: Bulk RNA from unsorted whole blood was used for TCR sequencing, so alpha and beta chains could not be paired.

This clonotype was detected ten times or more. There is no known antigen for this receptor. The input lacks base qualities; no much larger clone sits a single base away. Overall results and qualifications from the work: Matching against VDJdb was skewed toward anti-spike CD8 responses, likely underestimated virus-specific expansions, and missed private and CD4 specificities.

V is cut by 3 bases and J by 3 bases, and the space between the germline ends is 12 bases. The CDR3 has 14 amino acids, counting the end cysteine and phenylalanine. Of all the DNA, just the CDR3 is kept, 42 bases in frame from base 1. The germline V gene specifies KGHSH as CDR1 and LQKENI as CDR2. The library was built by means of 5' RACE. Data came from a NextSeq 500. The TCR library protocol attached unique molecular identifiers to individual cDNA molecules to correct for sequencing error and PCR bias. Both TCR alpha and beta chains were sequenced, and tight co-correlation was observed between alpha and beta sequence abundances in each sample. The authors' analysis ran thus. V gene, J gene and CDR3 annotation of TCR sequences was performed with Decombinator V4. TCRs were defined as expanded if a significant change between any two time points was detected under a Poisson model with p below 0.0001. Abundances of TCRs were expressed as counts per million after normalisation to the total number of TCRs sequenced in each sample. TRAV1-2 paired with TRAJ12, TRAJ20 or TRAJ33 defined MAIT TCRs, while TRAV10 paired with TRAJ18 defined iNKT TCRs. VDJdb, accessed 1 November 2021, was searched for CMV, EBV and SARS-CoV-2 annotated TCRs, with TCRs annotated for multiple antigens excluded. In-frame beta chains were kept once TCRdb had trimmed the public reads at Q25 with fastp and called clones with MiXCR. Each CDR3 protein appears once, grouped with its most common genes and DNA. V and J calls and clone size were set by TCRdb, not the authors. For this sample the table gives tens of thousands of distinct CDR3 sequences, of which roughly 4.5% were detected only once. The leading ten clones occupy 5.5% to 6.5% of the sample.

The study was a case-control design nested within a healthcare worker cohort in London, UK, with weekly nasopharyngeal swab PCR tests and blood sampling. Healthcare workers were recruited during the week of the UK lockdown, between 23 and 31 March 2020, and followed weekly for up to 16 weeks. This receptor chain uses TRBV18 and TRBJ2-7; the D segment could be TRBD2, given 5 matching bases. This TCR came from an adult who was a healthcare worker with PCR-confirmed SARS-CoV-2 infection or an uninfected control (not recorded which). Sequenced: whole blood. At the DNA level, the sequence is TGTGCCAGCTCACCGACGCGGGCAGACTACGAGCAGTACTTC. Its protein reads: CASSPTRADYEQYF.